A selection of T cell receptor beta chains follows, all from one sample in a study of control samples from healthy donors and cancer patients. The data were produced by immunoSEQ multiplex PCR, yet TCRdb's version contains in-frame clones alone and is incomplete. The sample has 130,000 or so clones, 92% seen once. Specimen: blood. The origin of the receptors is a young man in good health. CDR3s include the opening cysteine and the closing phenylalanine or tryptophan. Fields, in order: CDR3 length, V gene, J gene, CDR3 protein.

>13|TRBV3-1/TRBV3-2|TRBJ2-2
CASSQGEAGELFF
>14|TRBV2|TRBJ2-1
CASSERATSGEQFF
>13|TRBV2|TRBJ2-3
CATSGGSADTQYF
>12|TRBV6-4|TRBJ2-5
CATIHCGETQYF
>13|TRBV7-5|TRBJ1-5
CARSLARSQPQHF
>15|TRBV7-6|TRBJ1-6
CASSLDGWGDSPLHF
>14|TRBV9|TRBJ1-2
CASSVVGGPEGYTF
>15|TRBV24-1|TRBJ2-5
CATSDATVGGETQYF
>17|TRBV7-6|TRBJ2-3
CASSNSWAGGRTDTQYF
>17|TRBV5-6|TRBJ1-2
CASSLNRGFGTNYGYTF
>15|TRBV5-1|TRBJ2-7
CASSRTSGTSYEQYF
>13|TRBV11-2|TRBJ1-3
CASSLDRGNTIYF
>17|TRBV15|TRBJ2-1
CATRGSGGLSSYNEQFF
>13|TRBV24-1|TRBJ1-5
CATSESGNQPQHF
>15|TRBV6-1|TRBJ1-1
CASSEGTGLNTEAFF
>15|TRBV9|TRBJ1-5
CASSVSDYSNQPQHF
>12|TRBV12-3/TRBV12-4|TRBJ2-3
CASSPWADTQYF
>12|TRBV7-9|TRBJ1-2
CASSLQGRSYTF
>11|TRBV20-1|TRBJ1-2
CSARTVYGYTF
>13|TRBV5-1|TRBJ2-2
CASSFDFTGELFF
>15|TRBV4-1|TRBJ2-7
CASSPTQGRYYEQYF
>15|TRBV11-2|TRBJ2-1
CASSSPPPLADEQFF
>11|TRBV6-5|TRBJ2-7
CATSSIYEQYF
>16|TRBV28|TRBJ2-3
CASSLTSGAGADTQYF
>15|TRBV27|TRBJ2-3
CASSLAGGRSDTQYF
>13|TRBV18|TRBJ1-5
CASSPSSNQPQHF
>16|TRBV5-4|TRBJ2-1
CASSLGSGGLYNEQFF
>14|TRBV10-3|TRBJ1-1
CAIRGQIENTEAFF
>20|TRBV5-1|TRBJ2-1
CASSLRVPLRTASSYNEQFF
>16|TRBV19|TRBJ1-6
CASSIRAPADNSPLHF
>15|TRBV5-1|TRBJ2-3
CASSFRRQVADTQYF
>14|TRBV2|TRBJ1-3
CASRSTGAGNTIYF
>12|TRBV27|TRBJ2-1
CASSLTSNEQFF
>11|TRBV12-3/TRBV12-4|TRBJ2-3
CASSFGGEEDF
>15|TRBV10-3|TRBJ2-7
CAIRQAGRRSYEQYF
>14|TRBV18|TRBJ2-1
CASSPGTMSNEQFF
>13|TRBV11-2|TRBJ1-2
CASSLDRTRGYTF
>13|TRBV10-3|TRBJ1-1
CAIRRQENTEAFF
>14|TRBV6-5|TRBJ1-1
CASRHSGLNTEAFF
>15|TRBV19|TRBJ1-1
CASQEDRAGNTEAFF
>14|TRBV7-9|TRBJ2-7
CASSSRDRGYEQYF